A selection of T cell receptor beta chains follows, all from one sample in a study of identical twins. A single record per CDR3 protein comes from TCRdb applying MiXCR to the 5' RACE reads. The profile covers hundreds of thousands of distinct CDR3 sequences, with around 6.1% appearing a single time and approximately 1.6% taken by the ten largest. Sequencing was performed on naive T cells sorted from blood. The receptors originated from a man between 18 and 29 years old in good health. Both conserved end residues are part of each CDR3. A D gene is named only where the DNA matches it firmly. Part of the rows lack a size; the others show once, few, many or a class for expanded clones.

D,V,size,J,CDR3,DNA
.,TRBV18,few,TRBJ2-1,CASSNNPGPGGNEQFF,TGTGCCAGCTCCAACAACCCGGGCCCCGGAGGAAATGAGCAGTTCTTC
TRBD1,TRBV5-1,many,TRBJ2-7,CASSHDRVREQYF,TGCGCCAGCAGCCACGACAGGGTCAGGGAGCAGTACTTC
.,TRBV12-3/TRBV12-4,many,TRBJ1-5,CASSLENRVEQPQHF,TGTGCCAGCAGTTTGGAAAACAGGGTGGAACAGCCCCAGCATTTT
.,TRBV28,few,TRBJ1-5,CASIRGRPVNQPQHF,TGTGCCAGCATTAGGGGACGGCCGGTGAATCAGCCCCAGCATTTT
.,TRBV4-1,few,TRBJ1-5,CASSRGPSRAQHF,TGCGCCAGCAGCCGCGGGCCGAGTAGGGCCCAGCATTTT
TRBD1,TRBV7-2,.,TRBJ1-5,CASSLAGTGGGQPQHF,TGTGCCAGCAGCTTAGCTGGGACAGGGGGCGGTCAGCCCCAGCATTTT
.,TRBV27,.,TRBJ2-3,CASSLLAQTDTQYF,TGTGCCAGCAGTTTGCTGGCACAAACAGATACGCAGTATTTT
.,TRBV28,few,TRBJ1-5,CASNEGIRQGANQPQHF,TGTGCCAGCAACGAAGGGATTAGGCAGGGAGCTAATCAGCCCCAGCATTTT
TRBD2,TRBV20-1,many,TRBJ2-7,CSARVRLATPYEQYF,TGCAGTGCTAGAGTACGACTAGCGACCCCCTACGAGCAGTACTTC
.,TRBV30,.,TRBJ1-1,CAWSGTEAFF,TGTGCCTGGAGTGGGACAGAAGCTTTCTTT
TRBD1,TRBV7-9,many,TRBJ2-1,CASSSDREWYNEQFF,TGTGCCAGCAGCTCAGACAGGGAGTGGTATAATGAGCAGTTCTTC
.,TRBV6-1,many,TRBJ2-7,CASRGGTYDEQYF,TGTGCCAGCAGAGGCGGAACCTACGATGAGCAGTACTTC
.,TRBV20-1,.,TRBJ1-5,CSARGIQPGPRDSNQPQHF,TGCAGTGCTAGAGGGATTCAGCCGGGGCCGCGGGATTCCAATCAGCCCCAGCATTTT
TRBD2,TRBV4-2,many,TRBJ2-7,CASSQYGLRLAEYEQYF,TGTGCCAGCAGCCAATATGGGCTGAGACTAGCGGAGTACGAGCAGTACTTC
.,TRBV4-3,few,TRBJ2-5,CASSQGLSGRETQYF,TGCGCCAGCAGCCAAGGGCTTTCAGGAAGAGAGACCCAGTACTTC
TRBD2,TRBV12-3/TRBV12-4,many,TRBJ2-1,CASSPGTRGISGDEQFF,TGTGCCAGCAGCCCTGGGACTAGAGGGATATCTGGCGATGAGCAGTTCTTC
.,TRBV7-8,.,TRBJ2-1,CASSHPAGQFF,TGTGCCAGCAGCCACCCAGCGGGGCAGTTCTTC